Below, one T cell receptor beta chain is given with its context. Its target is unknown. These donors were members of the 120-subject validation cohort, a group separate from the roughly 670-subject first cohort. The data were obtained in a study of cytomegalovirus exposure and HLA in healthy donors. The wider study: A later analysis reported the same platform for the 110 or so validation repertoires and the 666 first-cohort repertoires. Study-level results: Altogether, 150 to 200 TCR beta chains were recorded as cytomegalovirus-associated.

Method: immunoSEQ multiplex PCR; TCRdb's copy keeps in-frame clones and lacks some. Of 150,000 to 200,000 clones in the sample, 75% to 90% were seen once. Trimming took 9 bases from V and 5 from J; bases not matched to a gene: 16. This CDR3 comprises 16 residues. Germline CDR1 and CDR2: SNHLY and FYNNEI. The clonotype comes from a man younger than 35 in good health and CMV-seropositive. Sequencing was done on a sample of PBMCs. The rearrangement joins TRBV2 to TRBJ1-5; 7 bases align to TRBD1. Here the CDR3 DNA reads TGTGCCAGTAGTAATCAGATCCCCGGGACAGATCAGCCCCAGCATTTT. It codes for CASSNQIPGTDQPQHF.